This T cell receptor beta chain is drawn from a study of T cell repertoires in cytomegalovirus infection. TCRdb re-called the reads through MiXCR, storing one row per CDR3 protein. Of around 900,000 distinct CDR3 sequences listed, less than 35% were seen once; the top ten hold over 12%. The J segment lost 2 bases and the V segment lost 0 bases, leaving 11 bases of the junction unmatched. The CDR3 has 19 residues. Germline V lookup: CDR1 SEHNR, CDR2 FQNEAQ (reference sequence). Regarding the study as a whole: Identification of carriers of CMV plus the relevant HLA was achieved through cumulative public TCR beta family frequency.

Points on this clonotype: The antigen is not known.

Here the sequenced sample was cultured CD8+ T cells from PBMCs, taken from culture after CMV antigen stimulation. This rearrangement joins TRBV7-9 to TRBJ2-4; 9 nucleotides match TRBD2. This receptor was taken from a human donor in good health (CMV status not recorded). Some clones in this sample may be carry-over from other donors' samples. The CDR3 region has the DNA TGTGCCAGCAGCTTAGCGGTTAGCGGGGGCCCCGAATCCAAAAACATTCAGTACTTC. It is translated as CASSLAVSGGPESKNIQYF.